This T cell receptor (beta chain) is drawn from a study of T cell responses to AZD1222 COVID-19 vaccine. Points from the study as a whole: The sample set comprised mostly white British donors with more females, and clonal diversity was possibly underestimated. All repertoire sampling was performed exclusively after the peak T cell response.

In regard to this clone: The antigen is unknown.

The CDR3 contains 13 residues. Trimming shortened V by 3 bases and J by 4 bases, and 9 bases separated the two germline ends. Assay: immunoSEQ multiplex PCR; the TCRdb copy retains only in-frame clones and omits some. Among just over 150,000 clones listed, more than 90% were seen once. Second doses were pooled across both intervals (about 4 or about 12 weeks). This clonotype was obtained from an adult who received the AZD1222 COVID-19 vaccine. The specimen was peripheral blood, collected 28 days after the second AZD1222 dose. The V call is TRBV12-3 or TRBV12-4, the J call TRBJ2-5; D may be TRBD1 or TRBD2 (5 bases each). This CDR3 reads CASSLRGPETQYF. Written as DNA, the CDR3 is TGTGCCAGCAGTTTGAGGGGACCAGAGACCCAGTACTTC.